This T cell receptor beta chain was captured by sequencing in a study of OX40 agonist ivuxolimab in advanced cancers. General notes on the study: The costimulatory receptor OX40 (CD134) was targeted by ivuxolimab, a fully human IgG2 agonistic monoclonal antibody. Among the roughly 52 dose-escalation patients, some 19 had hepatocellular carcinoma, roughly 15 melanoma, 9 renal cell carcinoma and 9 head and neck cancer. In the dose-escalation cohort, roughly 80% of patients were male, and the mean age was about 55 years, with a range of about 20 to 79. Partial responses occurred in three dose-escalation patients, of whom one had hepatocellular carcinoma and two had cutaneous melanoma. Intravenous ivuxolimab was administered to patients every 2 weeks at six dose levels: 0.01, 0.1, 0.3, 1.5, 3 and 10 mg/kg. The purpose of peripheral TCRbeta sequencing was to test whether ivuxolimab changed TCR sequence diversity and led to clonal T-cell expansion. Patients were allowed to have had prior anti-PD-1, anti-PD-L1 or anti-CTLA-4 therapy, and approximately 40% of the dose-escalation patients had been treated with checkpoint inhibitors. The paper reports the monotherapy dose-escalation portion (N of about 47 patients) of the phase I ivuxolimab trial.

What the work shows at the level of the full study, not this receptor alone: Which antigens the clonally expanded peripheral T cells were specific for was not determined. In partial responders in the 0.1-3.0 mg/kg groups, normalized peripheral clonal expansion was found to be among the lowest, especially among CD8+ T cells. At doses from 0.1 to 3.0 mg/kg, clonal expansion was seen in both CD4+ and CD8+ blood T cells between baseline and week 6. Low levels of normalized T-cell clonal expansion were also seen in some patients who did not respond. On average, CD8+ T cells showed more expanded clones than CD4+ T cells after ivuxolimab.

As for this clone: Its antigen is not yet known. No much larger clone exists at a distance of one base, and base qualities are not known.

The CDR3 runs 14 residues from the cysteine to the phenylalanine. Only CDR3 DNA is held: 42 bases, read in frame from base 1. Unmatched junction bases come to 12, with V trimmed by 6 bases and J by 8 bases. Per the germline V gene (reference sequence), LNHDA is the CDR1 and SQIVND is the CDR2. Patients with a history of autoimmune disease or receiving systemic immunosuppression were excluded from the trial. Peripheral blood for TCR sequencing was drawn from every dose cohort at baseline, at cycle 4 day 1 and at cycle 7 day 1. The samples were drawn from a first-in-human, open-label, multicenter phase I dose-escalation trial of ivuxolimab. Adults with locally advanced or metastatic head and neck squamous cell, hepatocellular, melanoma or renal cell carcinoma were enrolled in the trial. Before TCR sequencing, CD4+ and CD8+ T cells were separately sorted from peripheral blood. Genomic DNA was extracted from sorted cells for sequencing of the TCRbeta CDR3 region. TCRbeta CDR3 regions were sequenced using the immunoSEQ Assay. Drawn from immuneACCESS, this table holds only the in-frame rearrangements with V and J called that TCRdb kept. Clones are partly lost; checked studies trace under half to an unresolved V gene and leave the rest unexplained. The table for this sample lists tens of thousands of clones; 60% to 80% of them were counted only once. In total, the top ten clones hold roughly 18% of the sample.

The source was CD4+ or CD8+ T cells sorted from blood, collected in a trial of the OX40 agonist ivuxolimab. This clonotype was sampled from an adult with an advanced solid tumor such as melanoma, head and neck, liver or kidney cancer. The V and J segments used are TRBV19 and TRBJ1-2, with TRBD1 matching 7 junction bases. Read as DNA, the sequence is TGTGCCAGTAGAGTTGGCGGGACAGACGGGGGCTACACCTTC. Translated, it gives CASRVGGTDGGYTF. Supplemented by the reference TRBV19 and TRBJ1-2 proteins around the CDR3, the complete variable domain is DGGITQSPKYLFRKEGQNVTLSCEQNLNHDAMYWYRQDPGQGLRLIYYSQIVNDFQKGDIAEGYSVSREKKESFPLTVTSAQKNPTAFYLCASRVGGTDGGYTFGSGTRLTVV.